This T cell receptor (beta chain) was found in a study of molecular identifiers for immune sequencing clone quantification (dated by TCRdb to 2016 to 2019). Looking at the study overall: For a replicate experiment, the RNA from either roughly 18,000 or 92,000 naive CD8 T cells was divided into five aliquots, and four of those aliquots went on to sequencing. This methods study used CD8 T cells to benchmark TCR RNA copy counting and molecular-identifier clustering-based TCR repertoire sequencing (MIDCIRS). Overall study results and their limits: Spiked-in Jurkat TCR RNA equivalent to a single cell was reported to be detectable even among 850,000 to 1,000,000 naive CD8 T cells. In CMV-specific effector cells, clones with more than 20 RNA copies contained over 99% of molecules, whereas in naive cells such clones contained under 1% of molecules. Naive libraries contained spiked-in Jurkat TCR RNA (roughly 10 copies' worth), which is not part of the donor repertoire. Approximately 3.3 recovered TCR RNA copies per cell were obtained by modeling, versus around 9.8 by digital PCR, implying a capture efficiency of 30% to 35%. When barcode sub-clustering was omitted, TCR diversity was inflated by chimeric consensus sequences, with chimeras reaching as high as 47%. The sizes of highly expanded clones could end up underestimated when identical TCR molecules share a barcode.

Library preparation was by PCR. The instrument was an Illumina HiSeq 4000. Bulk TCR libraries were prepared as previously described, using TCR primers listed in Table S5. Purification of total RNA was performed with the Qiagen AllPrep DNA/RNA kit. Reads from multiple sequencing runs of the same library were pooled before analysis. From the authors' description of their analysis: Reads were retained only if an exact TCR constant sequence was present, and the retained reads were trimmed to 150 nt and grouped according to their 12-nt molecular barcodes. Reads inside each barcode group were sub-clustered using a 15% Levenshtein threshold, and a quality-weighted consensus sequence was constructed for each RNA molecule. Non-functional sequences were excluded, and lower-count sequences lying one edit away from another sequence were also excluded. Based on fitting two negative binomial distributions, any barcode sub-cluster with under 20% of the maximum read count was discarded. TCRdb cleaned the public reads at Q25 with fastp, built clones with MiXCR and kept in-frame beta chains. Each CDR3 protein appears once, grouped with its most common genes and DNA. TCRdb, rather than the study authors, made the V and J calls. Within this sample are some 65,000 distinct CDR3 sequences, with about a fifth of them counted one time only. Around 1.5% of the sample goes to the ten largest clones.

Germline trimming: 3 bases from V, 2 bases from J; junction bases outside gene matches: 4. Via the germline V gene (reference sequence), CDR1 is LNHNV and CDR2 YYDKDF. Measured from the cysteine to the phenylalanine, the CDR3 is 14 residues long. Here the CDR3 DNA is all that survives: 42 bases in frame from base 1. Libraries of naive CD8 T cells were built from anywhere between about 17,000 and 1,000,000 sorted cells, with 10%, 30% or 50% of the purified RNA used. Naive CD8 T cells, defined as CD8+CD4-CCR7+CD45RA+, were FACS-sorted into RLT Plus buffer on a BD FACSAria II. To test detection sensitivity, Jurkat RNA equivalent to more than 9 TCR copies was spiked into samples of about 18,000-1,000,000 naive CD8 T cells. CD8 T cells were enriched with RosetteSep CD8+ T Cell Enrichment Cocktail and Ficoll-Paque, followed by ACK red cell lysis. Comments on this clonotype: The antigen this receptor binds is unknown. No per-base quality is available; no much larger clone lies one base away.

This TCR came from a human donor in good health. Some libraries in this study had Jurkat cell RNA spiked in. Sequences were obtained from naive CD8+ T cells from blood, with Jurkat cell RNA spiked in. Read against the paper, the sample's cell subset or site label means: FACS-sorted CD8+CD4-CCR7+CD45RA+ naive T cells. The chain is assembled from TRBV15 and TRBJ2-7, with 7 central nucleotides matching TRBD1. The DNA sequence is TGTGCCACCAGCAGGGACACAGGGGCCTACGAGCAGTACTTC. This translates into CATSRDTGAYEQYF.